This T cell receptor (beta chain) was sequenced during a study of OX40 agonist ivuxolimab in advanced cancers. Broadly, across the study: Ivuxolimab was a fully human IgG2 agonistic monoclonal antibody targeting the costimulatory receptor OX40 (CD134). Patients were allowed to have had prior anti-PD-1, anti-PD-L1 or anti-CTLA-4 therapy, and 40% of the dose-escalation patients had been treated with checkpoint inhibitors. The paper covers the monotherapy dose-escalation part of the phase I ivuxolimab trial, which included N of about 50 patients. The purpose of peripheral TCRbeta sequencing was to test whether ivuxolimab changed TCR sequence diversity and led to clonal T-cell expansion. Intravenous ivuxolimab was administered to patients every 2 weeks at six dose levels: 0.01, 0.1, 0.3, 1.5, 3 and 10 mg/kg. A male proportion of nearly 85% and a mean age of 60 years, ranging from 23 to 79, were recorded for the dose-escalation cohort. Among the 50 to 55 dose-escalation patients, about 19 had hepatocellular carcinoma, roughly 15 melanoma, 9 renal cell carcinoma and 9 head and neck cancer. Partial responses were achieved by three dose-escalation patients, of whom one had hepatocellular carcinoma and two had cutaneous melanoma.

Remarks on this clone: Its specific antigen is unknown. One base away there is no much larger clone; base qualities are not given.

To sequence the TCRbeta CDR3 region, genomic DNA was isolated from the sorted cells. TCRbeta CDR3 regions were sequenced using the immunoSEQ Assay. TCRdb's version of the immuneACCESS table is confined to in-frame rearrangements and falls short of the full clone set. An unresolved V gene accounts for under half of the shortfall where checked; the remainder is of unknown origin. The table for this sample lists 15,000 or so clones; about 90% of them were counted only once. Over 20% of the sample is held by the ten biggest clonotypes. Patients with a history of autoimmune disease or receiving systemic immunosuppression were excluded from the trial. Peripheral blood for TCR sequencing was drawn from every dose cohort at baseline, at cycle 4 day 1 and at cycle 7 day 1. The samples were drawn from a first-in-human, open-label, multicenter phase I dose-escalation trial of ivuxolimab. Adults with locally advanced or metastatic melanoma, renal cell carcinoma, hepatocellular carcinoma or head and neck squamous cell carcinoma were enrolled in the trial. Before TCR sequencing, CD4+ and CD8+ T cells were separately sorted from peripheral blood.

Spanning cysteine to phenylalanine, the CDR3 consists of 21 amino acids. The kept DNA is CDR3 alone, 63 bases in frame from the first base. The germline V end is reduced by 0 bases and the J end by 5 bases; junction bases left unmatched: 20. Study-wide findings and limitations: At doses of 0.1 to 3.0 mg/kg, clonal expansion of both CD4+ and CD8+ T cells in blood was seen between baseline and week 6. Low levels of normalized T-cell clonal expansion were also seen in some patients who did not respond. The antigen specificity of the clonally expanded peripheral T cells was not determined. Partial responders in the 0.1-3.0 mg/kg groups had among the lowest normalized peripheral clonal expansion, especially among CD8+ T cells. After ivuxolimab, more expanded clones were found on average in CD8+ T cells than in CD4+ T cells.

The sequence was obtained from an adult with an advanced solid tumor such as melanoma, head and neck, liver or kidney cancer. The V and J genes are TRBV23-1 and TRBJ1-4; TRBD1 aligns with 8 central bases. TRBV23-1 is identified as an open reading frame with a role that is uncertain. The input for sequencing was CD4+ or CD8+ T cells sorted from blood, taken in a trial of the OX40 agonist ivuxolimab. CDR3 region: CASSQSGSGITDRGKNEKLFF. The DNA sequence reads TGCGCCAGCAGTCAATCGGGGTCTGGAATCACCGACAGGGGAAAAAATGAAAAACTGTTTTTT.